This T cell receptor beta chain was found in a study of shared clonotypes between healthy human individuals. Findings and caveats of the study: Only blood underwent sampling, and tissue repertoires likely differ. Enrolling few donors narrowed the genetic and exposure-history diversity that was represented.

Clones were sequenced by immunoSEQ multiplex PCR, and TCRdb holds only the in-frame ones, with some missing. The profile shows some 510,000 clones, 60% to 85% of them singletons. The CDR3 has 15 residues. Germline values: CDR1 MDHEN, CDR2 SYDVKM. The trim removed 2 bases at V and 4 bases at J, leaving 7 bases unmatched. Caucasian adults living in Nashville, Tennessee, provided all samples. Concerning this clone: The antigen is not known.

The receptor was isolated from a woman aged 40 to 49 in good health. Some clones in this sample may be carry-over from other donors' samples. The specimen was PBMCs. This sequence joins TRBV28 and TRBJ1-1, with 7 nucleotides matching TRBD1. The CDR3 DNA follows: TGTGCCAGCAGTTTAATCAGGGGGTCGGGCACTGAAGCTTTCTTT. It translates to CASSLIRGSGTEAFF.